These T cell receptor beta chains were read from a single sample in a study of human T cells and chemical hapten exposure. One entry per CDR3 protein, called by TCRdb with MiXCR from the RACE reads. The table shows 50,000 or so distinct CDR3 sequences, with about 10% occurring only once. The sequenced sample was whole blood, obtained in connection with sensitization to the hapten diphenylcyclopropenone (DPC). Source of these receptors: a woman between 40 and 55 years old with alopecia areata. Some clones in this sample may be carry-over from other donors' samples. The CDR3 runs from the conserved cysteine through the conserved F or W. The D gene is left open where the match is weak. Some rows mark clone size as missing; the rest say once, few, many or name a class of expanded clone.

TRBV7-9,TRBJ1-5,NA,many,12,TGTGCCAGCAGCTTAGGCCCTCAGCCCCAGCATTTT,CASSLGPQPQHF
TRBV7-9,TRBJ1-4,TRBD1,few,15,TGTGCCAGCAGCTTTGAGGGGGCCTCTAATGAAAAACTGTTTTTT,CASSFEGASNEKLFF
TRBV6-4,TRBJ2-3,TRBD2,many,16,TGTGCCAGCAGTGACTCGCGGGGCGGGGGGACAGATACGCAGTATTTT,CASSDSRGGGTDTQYF
TRBV29-1,TRBJ1-2,NA,many,14,TGCAGCGTTGACTCAGGGGCGCGGGTCTATGGCTACACCTTC,CSVDSGARVYGYTF
TRBV5-1,TRBJ2-3,TRBD2,many,16,TGCGCCAGCAGCTCCCGACTAGCGGGGGACACAGATACGCAGTATTTT,CASSSRLAGDTDTQYF
TRBV9,TRBJ1-1,NA,few,14,TGTGCCAGCAGCGTAGGGACAGCGAACACTGAAGCTTTCTTT,CASSVGTANTEAFF
TRBV6-4,TRBJ2-1,TRBD2,few,15,TGTGCCAGCAGTGCCGGGACTAGCGACTACAATGAGCAGTTCTTC,CASSAGTSDYNEQFF
TRBV27,TRBJ2-3,NA,many,17,TGTGCCAGCAGTTTATCGTTCAGACCGGGGGGCACAGATACGCAGTATTTT,CASSLSFRPGGTDTQYF
TRBV9,TRBJ2-3,TRBD1,few,12,TGTGCCAGCAGTGATCAGGGGGCTACGCAGTATTTT,CASSDQGATQYF
TRBV12-5,TRBJ1-6,NA,many,19,TGTGCTAGTGCCTATTCGGAAAGGGTCCTCAATTTACATAATTCACCCCTCCACTTT,CASAYSERVLNLHNSPLHF
TRBV6-2/TRBV6-3,TRBJ2-6,NA,many,15,TGTGCCAGCAGTTCGGGAAGCTCTGGGGCCAACGTCCTGACTTTC,CASSSGSSGANVLTF
TRBV9,TRBJ1-1,NA,NA,15,TGTGCCAGCAGCGTAGGCAGGCTCCCTGGCACTGAAGCTTTCTTT,CASSVGRLPGTEAFF
TRBV12-3/TRBV12-4,TRBJ1-4,NA,many,14,TGTGCCAGCAGCTCAACAGGGTCAGGTGAAAAACTGTTTTTT,CASSSTGSGEKLFF
TRBV7-9,TRBJ2-7,NA,NA,12,TGTGCCAGCAGCCTTCGGCCATCCGAGCAGTACTTC,CASSLRPSEQYF
TRBV11-2,TRBJ2-6,NA,few,16,TGTGCCAGCAGCAAGGGAGGGGGCTCTGGGGCCAACGTCCTGACTTTC,CASSKGGGSGANVLTF